The clone carrying this T cell receptor beta chain was detected a few times. The sample comes from a study of T cells in Graves' hyperthyroidism and ophthalmopathy. The CDR3 contains 16 residues. CDR1 MNHEY and CDR2 SMNVEV come from the germline V gene (reference sequence). The V gene lost 6 bases and the J gene lost 0 bases, with 12 bases spanning the gap. Researchers took RNA transcripts and amplified the TCR beta CDR3 regions from them. TCR CDR3 underwent first-round RT-PCR with the HTBI primer set. One entry per CDR3 protein results from TCRdb running MiXCR on the multiplex PCR reads. The table records 360,000 or so distinct CDR3 sequences, roughly 15% of them present only once.

V and J are TRBV27 and TRBJ1-6; a weak D match, TRBD1 (5 bases). The sequence was obtained from a woman aged 55-70 years with Graves' ophthalmopathy. The sequencing sample was made of blood. The CDR3 protein is CASSTEGSSYNSPLHF. Here the CDR3 DNA reads TGTGCCAGCAGCACGGAGGGGAGCTCCTATAATTCACCCCTCCACTTT.